This T cell receptor beta chain was recorded in a study of T cell responses to AZD1222 COVID-19 vaccine (TCRdb year 2021). Background for the entire study: TCR sequencing covered fewer than 250 trial participants: 200 to 220 given two doses of AZD1222 and 26 given two doses of MenACWY control vaccine. Trial participants were enrolled by age into subgroups of 18-55, 56-69 and 70-plus years, and approximately 150, 30 and 60 TCR-sequenced participants, respectively, were included in these subgroups. Summary of the overall study and its limitations: No day 14 peak-response samples were available, so repertoires were characterized only after the peak T cell response. Participants were mostly white British, with more females than males. The authors suggested clonal diversity may have been underestimated. Reportedly, almost half of the unique spike-specific TCRs recognized epitopes lying outside the regions that are mutated in the B.1.351 and B.1.1.7 variants. CD4 TCRs associated with the vaccine covered the entire spike protein, and the dominant responses were in regions 160-218 and 743-854. Conclusions about previously exposed vaccinees are limited, since just five to seven AZD1222 recipients were seropositive for SARS-CoV-2 at baseline. In the small 56-69-year group, the increase in depth fell short of significance, most likely because of low power. After two AZD1222 doses, spike-specific TCR breadth and depth were significantly higher than at day 0 and than in MenACWY recipients.

The sample's time point, from its label and the paper: about 28 days (+/-7) after the second vaccine dose. Sample treatment or condition, as interpreted from the label and publication: meningococcal conjugate vaccine given as trial control. Vaccinee samples were obtained from the UK trials COV001 and COV002, which included a single-blind randomized controlled phase 2/3 trial of AZD1222 (ChAdOx1 nCoV-19) in healthy adults. For TCRbeta chain sequencing, PBMC samples were collected from trial participants at day 0 and at day 28 after the second dose. With respect to this clone: Its antigen specificity is not known. No much larger clone exists at a distance of one base, and base qualities are not known.

V trim: 0 bases; J trim: 3 bases; unmatched bases: 1. The CDR3 numbers 14 residues from cysteine through phenylalanine. CDR3 DNA is the only sequence kept; it has 42 bases, read in frame from the first base. For CDR1 and CDR2, the germline V gene lists SGHRS and YFSETQ. The CDR3 regions of human TCRbeta chains were analyzed by immunosequencing. In the source study's methods: TCRs in the repertoires were matched against a reference library of SARS-CoV-2-specific TCRs that had been generated with the MIRA antigen-specificity platform. Breadth meant the fraction of unique TCRs that were SARS-CoV-2-associated, whereas depth meant the fraction of total T cells that were SARS-CoV-2-associated. Using the MIRA data, each spike-specific TCR was mapped to the spike region that the TCR reacts to and placed in a CD4 or CD8 class. Log10-transformed breadth and depth values were compared by one-way ANOVA with Sidak's multiple comparisons tests. TCRdb took this table from immuneACCESS and kept in-frame rearrangements with V and J called. Such tables lack part of the clones; where checked against another copy, unresolved V genes explain under half of the gap, and the rest is unexplained. V and J calls and clone size are copied from that table; D and trimming were computed from the DNA. The sample table contains 69,000 or so clones; only one count was recorded for 70% to 90% of them. 4.8% of the sample comes from the top ten.

The starting material was peripheral blood, obtained 28 days after the second dose of the MenACWY control vaccine. The rearrangement joined TRBV5-1 to TRBJ2-7; 9 junctional bases match TRBD1. This receptor was obtained from an adult who received the MenACWY meningococcal vaccine as a control. The CDR3: CASSLGDRDYEQYF. Read as DNA, the sequence is TGCGCCAGCAGCTTGGGGGACAGGGACTACGAGCAGTACTTC.